This TCR beta chain comes out of a study of T cells in Graves' hyperthyroidism and ophthalmopathy. Each person with ophthalmopathy scored at least 3 on the Clinical Activity Score, reached NOSPECS grade 4 or higher, and had been ill under 3 months. Exclusion followed for patients with uncontrolled infection, other autoimmune disease, pregnancy or lactation. The germline gives CDR1 LGHDT, CDR2 YNNKEL (reference sequence). The CDR3 contains 12 residues. This clonotype occurred many times. Compared with germline, one end of the junction differs, possibly owing to a read error. Amplified regions were TCR beta CDR3 sequences from RNA transcripts. HTBI primers were the set used in a first-round RT-PCR of the TCR CDR3. MiXCR, applied by TCRdb to the multiplex PCR reads, yields one record per CDR3 protein. Here the sample spans a few hundred thousand distinct CDR3 sequences, 18% being singletons.

The sequence came from a woman aged 40 to 55 with Graves' ophthalmopathy. Sequenced: blood. The chain is built from TRBV3-1 and TRBJ1-2, with D unclear. The CDR3 loop is CASSQVNYGYTF. The CDR3 coding sequence is TGTGCCAGCAGTCAAGTAAACTATGGCTACACCTTC.